The TCR beta chain described here comes from a study of T cells in Graves' hyperthyroidism and ophthalmopathy. Study-level points and caveats: The model anticipated ophthalmopathy a median about six months pre-onset.

The V gene's germline CDR1 is DFQATT and CDR2 SNEGSKA (reference sequence). J gave up 1 base and V 6 bases, and 6 bases lay outside the gene matches. The CDR3 is 14 amino acids. The sample holds one count of this clonotype. Antigen unknown. Using RNA transcripts as the source, TCR beta CDR3 regions were amplified. The study used the HTBI primer set for a first-round RT-PCR of the TCR CDR3. TCRdb used MiXCR to reprocess the multiplex PCR reads, holding one entry per CDR3 protein. Here the sample spans 95,000 to 110,000 distinct CDR3 sequences, approximately 15% being singletons. This sequence was found in a woman between 45 and 65 years old with Graves' hyperthyroidism. The chain combines TRBV20-1 with TRBJ2-3; 8 nucleotides align to TRBD2. The specimen was blood. The CDR3 bases are TGCAGTGCCCCCGGGACTAGGGGCACAGATACGCAGTATTTT. Protein sequence: CSAPGTRGTDTQYF.